The subject of this entry is one TCR beta chain. Here immunoSEQ multiplex PCR was the method, and the copy in TCRdb shows in-frame clones only, minus some. Here the sample spans under 200,000 clones, around 83% being singletons. This sample was included in a study of blood T cell repertoires in COVID-19. Germline trimming cut 3 bases from V and 7 bases from J; bases unmatched to any gene: 8. This CDR3 is 17 amino acids long. Germline V CDR1 and CDR2: LGHNA, YSLEER. The sequenced material came from peripheral blood. This TCR derives from a woman between 45 and 65 years old with COVID-19, enrolled during active disease. The chain is built from TRBV4-3 and TRBJ2-1, with 14 bases matching TRBD2. The DNA of the CDR3 is TGCGCCAGCAGCCAGGGGACTAGCGGGGGAAGTGAGAATGAGCAGTTCTTC. Its translation is CASSQGTSGGSENEQFF.